The rows below give T cell receptor beta chains drawn from one sample of a study of blood T cell repertoires in COVID-19. The protocol was immunoSEQ multiplex PCR, while the TCRdb copy is restricted to in-frame clones and leaves out a portion. The data contain about 120,000 clones, 86% of them singletons. Source material: peripheral blood. These receptors were collected from a man between 35 and 55 years old with acute or convalescent COVID-19. The conserved cysteine and the conserved F or W are not part of the CDR3 here. A D gene is named only where the DNA matches it firmly. Part of the rows lack a size; the others show once, few, many or a class for expanded clones.

TRBD2,TRBV3-1/TRBV3-2,-,ASSHWGGAQETQY
TRBD1,TRBV6-1,few,ASSEEGGLDYGYT
-,TRBV7-2,-,ASSPQGNEKLF
TRBD2,TRBV7-2,-,ASSLGGTSGSSGQF
-,TRBV16,many,ASSQRQVTEAF
-,TRBV5-1,-,ASSLGGMTYQETQY
-,TRBV7-2,-,ASSLVGRGTEAF
TRBD1,TRBV6-5,-,ASSQGAQGNTIY
TRBD2,TRBV5-8,-,ASSRGTSGYNEQF
TRBD2,TRBV9,-,ASSAPLAASTDTQY
-,TRBV7-8,-,ASSLSGRGTEAF
-,TRBV4-3,-,ASSQGPARGVGADTQY
TRBD1,TRBV25-1,-,ASSDPTGLAEAF
TRBD1,TRBV9,-,ASSAGTGSFNTEAF
TRBD2,TRBV11-2,-,ASSIRGDPTNEQF
TRBD2,TRBV5-4,-,ASSYGGRLAGDDTQY
-,TRBV6-6,-,ASSPRGNYGYT
-,TRBV12-3/TRBV12-4,-,ASSFWGGETQY
-,TRBV9,-,ASSGRGGSGNTIY
-,TRBV5-1,-,ASSLVGGAETDTQY
-,TRBV7-9,-,ASSLQRFSYNEQF
TRBD2,TRBV9,few,ASSVAAGVDGLAYNEQF
-,TRBV5-6,-,ASTYGGGYTEAF
-,TRBV30,-,AWRSLYEQY
TRBD2,TRBV19,-,ASSMGGTIQETQY
TRBD1,TRBV4-1,-,ASSQVSGTELTYEQY
TRBD2,TRBV13,once,ASSWASGRKSEQF
-,TRBV19,-,ASSIPGSQETQY
-,TRBV7-8,-,ASSLVGVLNYGYT
-,TRBV3-1/TRBV3-2,few,ASLGGLNTGELF
-,TRBV4-2,-,ASSQPGDYGYT
TRBD2,TRBV6-5,-,ASSPKRGGPAEQF
-,TRBV3-1/TRBV3-2,-,ASSQEGRGGETQY
-,TRBV6-5,-,ASTEPGLVQPQH
-,TRBV29-1,few,SATSTALRTEAF
-,TRBV6-5,-,ASSPNGGRTEAF
-,TRBV10-2,-,ASSGDGYT
-,TRBV4-1,-,ASSPGRGMDEQF
TRBD1,TRBV4-1,-,ASSQGQGAVYEQF
TRBD2,TRBV7-9,-,ASSLELAGGLYEQY
TRBD1,TRBV2,-,ASSAGTGWDT
TRBD2,TRBV11-3,once,ASSPTSGSGELF
-,TRBV11-2,-,ASSPLRLEQF
TRBD2,TRBV5-1,-,ASSFSGRGENEQF
-,TRBV5-1,few,ASSLNRASNTGELF
-,TRBV29-1,once,SVGGDWYNEQF